Sequencing of this T cell receptor (beta chain) was carried out in a study of cytomegalovirus exposure and HLA in healthy donors. Unmatched junction bases numbered 13, after V lost 8 bases and J lost 6 bases. Germline V lookup: CDR1 MNHNY, CDR2 SVGAGI (reference sequence). This CDR3 contains 15 residues. The PCR was carried out with 60 Vbeta primers and 13 Jbeta primers. Only in-frame clones appear in the TCRdb table, and some are missing; sequencing was by immunoSEQ multiplex PCR. The repertoire shows roughly 73,000 clones; the top ten hold 7.5%. The rearrangement uses TRBV6-6 and TRBJ2-1; 7 nucleotides match TRBD2. The material sequenced was PBMCs. This receptor was identified in a female donor in good health and CMV-seropositive. This CDR3 is CASQEEGGSGNEQFF. DNA of the CDR3: TGTGCCAGCCAGGAGGAGGGAGGGTCTGGCAATGAGCAGTTCTTC.